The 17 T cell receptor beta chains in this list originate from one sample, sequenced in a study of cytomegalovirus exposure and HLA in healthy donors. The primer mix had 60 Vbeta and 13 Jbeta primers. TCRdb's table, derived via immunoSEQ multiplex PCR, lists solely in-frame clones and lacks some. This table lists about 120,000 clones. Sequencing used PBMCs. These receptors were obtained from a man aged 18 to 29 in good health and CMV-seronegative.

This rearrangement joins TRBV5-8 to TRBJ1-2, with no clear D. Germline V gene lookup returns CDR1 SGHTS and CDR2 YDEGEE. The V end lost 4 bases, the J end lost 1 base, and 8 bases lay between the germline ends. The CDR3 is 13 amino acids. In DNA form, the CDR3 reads TGTGCCAGCAGCGCCGGTGATAACTATGGCTACACCTTC. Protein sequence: CASSAGDNYGYTF.

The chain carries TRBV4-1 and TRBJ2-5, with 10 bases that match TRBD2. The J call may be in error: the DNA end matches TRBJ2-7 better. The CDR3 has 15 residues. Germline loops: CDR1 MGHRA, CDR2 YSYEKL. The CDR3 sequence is CASSLSGRSSYEQYF. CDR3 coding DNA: TGCGCCAGCAGCCTTAGCGGGAGGAGCTCCTACGAGCAGTACTTC.

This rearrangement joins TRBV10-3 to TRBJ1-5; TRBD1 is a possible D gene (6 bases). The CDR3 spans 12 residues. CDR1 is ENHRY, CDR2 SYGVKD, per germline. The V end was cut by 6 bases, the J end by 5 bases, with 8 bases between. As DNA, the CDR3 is TGTGCCATCAGCCCAGGGGATCAGCCCCAGCATTTT. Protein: CAISPGDQPQHF.

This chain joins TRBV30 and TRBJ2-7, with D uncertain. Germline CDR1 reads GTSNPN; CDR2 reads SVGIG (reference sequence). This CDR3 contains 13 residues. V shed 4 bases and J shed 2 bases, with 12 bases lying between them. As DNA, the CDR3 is TGTGCCTGGACCCCGTCCCTAACCTACGAGCAGTACTTC. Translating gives CAWTPSLTYEQYF.

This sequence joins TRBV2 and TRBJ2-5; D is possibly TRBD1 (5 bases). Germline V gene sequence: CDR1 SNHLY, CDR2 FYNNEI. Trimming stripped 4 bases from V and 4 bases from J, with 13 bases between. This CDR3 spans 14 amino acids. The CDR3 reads CASSGNRLPETQYF. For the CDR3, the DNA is TGTGCCAGCAGTGGTAACAGGCTCCCAGAGACCCAGTACTTC.

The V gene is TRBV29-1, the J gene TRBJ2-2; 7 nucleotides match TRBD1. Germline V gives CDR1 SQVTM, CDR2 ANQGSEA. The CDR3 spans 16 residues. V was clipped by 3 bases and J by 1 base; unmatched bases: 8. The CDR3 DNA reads TGCAGCGTTGAGGATCGACAGGGTGTGAACACCGGGGAGCTGTTTTTT. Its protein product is CSVEDRQGVNTGELFF.

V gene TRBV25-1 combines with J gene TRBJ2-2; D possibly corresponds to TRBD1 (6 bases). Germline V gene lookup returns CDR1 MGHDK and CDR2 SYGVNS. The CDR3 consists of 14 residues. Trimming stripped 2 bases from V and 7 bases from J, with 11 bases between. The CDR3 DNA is TGTGCCAGCAGTGAACTCACAGGGTTCGGGGAGCTGTTTTTT. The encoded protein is CASSELTGFGELFF. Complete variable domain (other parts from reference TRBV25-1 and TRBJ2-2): EADIYQTPRYLVIGTGKKITLECSQTMGHDKMYWYQQDPGMELHLIHYSYGVNSTEKGDLSSESTVSRIRTEHFPLTLESARPSHTSQYLCASSELTGFGELFFGEGSRLTVL.

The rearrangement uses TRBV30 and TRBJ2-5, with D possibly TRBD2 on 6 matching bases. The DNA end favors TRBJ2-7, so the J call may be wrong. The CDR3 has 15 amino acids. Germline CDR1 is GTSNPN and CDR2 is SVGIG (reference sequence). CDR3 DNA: TGTGCCTGGAGTGTACCGGGACTGGGGACCAACGAGCAGTACTTC. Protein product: CAWSVPGLGTNEQYF.

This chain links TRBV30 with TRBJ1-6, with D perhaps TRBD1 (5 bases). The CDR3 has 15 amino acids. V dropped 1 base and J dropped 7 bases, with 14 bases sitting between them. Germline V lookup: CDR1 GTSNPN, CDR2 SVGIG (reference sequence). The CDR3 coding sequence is TGTGCCTGGAGTGGGAAAGACAGTCGAAATTCACCCCTCCACTTT. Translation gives CAWSGKDSRNSPLHF.

CDR3 bases: TGTGCCAGCAGCAGAACTAGGACCGGGGAGCTGTTTTTT. Translating it yields CASSRTRTGELFF. The rearrangement uses TRBV11-3 and TRBJ2-2; D is possibly TRBD2 (5 bases). Germline CDR1 reads SGHNT; CDR2 reads YENEEA. The CDR3 is made up of 13 amino acids. Between the trimmed V and J ends, which lost 5 bases and 5 bases, there was a span of 9 bases.

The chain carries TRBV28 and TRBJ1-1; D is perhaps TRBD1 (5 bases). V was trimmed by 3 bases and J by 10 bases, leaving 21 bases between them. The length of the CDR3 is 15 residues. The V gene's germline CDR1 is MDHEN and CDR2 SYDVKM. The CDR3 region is CASSFLQGRRGIAFF. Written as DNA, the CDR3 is TGTGCCAGCAGTTTCCTCCAGGGAAGGAGGGGTATAGCTTTCTTT.

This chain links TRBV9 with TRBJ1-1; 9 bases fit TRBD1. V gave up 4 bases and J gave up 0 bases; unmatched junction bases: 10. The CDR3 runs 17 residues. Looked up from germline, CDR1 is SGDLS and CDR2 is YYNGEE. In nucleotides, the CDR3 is TGTGCCAGCAGCTCTCGTCCCGGGACAGGGTTGAACACTGAAGCTTTCTTT. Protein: CASSSRPGTGLNTEAFF.

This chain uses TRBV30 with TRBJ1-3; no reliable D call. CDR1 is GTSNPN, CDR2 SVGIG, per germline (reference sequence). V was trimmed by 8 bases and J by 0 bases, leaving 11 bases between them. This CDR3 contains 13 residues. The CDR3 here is CAGNPFSGNTIYF. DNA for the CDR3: TGTGCCGGCAATCCTTTCTCTGGAAACACCATATATTTT.

Here the CDR3 DNA reads TGTGCCAGCAGCAGATGGGGACAGGGGCCCGCCGGGGGCTACGAGCAGTACTTC. Translating it yields CASSRWGQGPAGGYEQYF. The rearrangement uses TRBV7-9 and TRBJ2-7, with 10 positions matching TRBD1. Germline-derived CDR1 and CDR2 are SEHNR and FQNEAQ (reference sequence). The CDR3 contains 18 residues. V lost 5 bases, J lost 3 bases, and 16 bases stayed unmatched.

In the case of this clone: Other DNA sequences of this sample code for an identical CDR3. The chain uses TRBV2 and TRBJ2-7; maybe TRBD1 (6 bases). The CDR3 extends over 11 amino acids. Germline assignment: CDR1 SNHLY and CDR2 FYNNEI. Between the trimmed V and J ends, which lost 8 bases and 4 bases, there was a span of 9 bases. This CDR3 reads CASSDSYEQYF. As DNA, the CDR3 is TGTGCCAGCTCGGACAGTTACGAGCAGTACTTC.

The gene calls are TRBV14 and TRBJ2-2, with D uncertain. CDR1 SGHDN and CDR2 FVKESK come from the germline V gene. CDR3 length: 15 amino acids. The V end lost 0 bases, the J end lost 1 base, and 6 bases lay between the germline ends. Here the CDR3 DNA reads TGTGCCAGCAGCCAAGAGTACAGGAACACCGGGGAGCTGTTTTTT. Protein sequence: CASSQEYRNTGELFF.

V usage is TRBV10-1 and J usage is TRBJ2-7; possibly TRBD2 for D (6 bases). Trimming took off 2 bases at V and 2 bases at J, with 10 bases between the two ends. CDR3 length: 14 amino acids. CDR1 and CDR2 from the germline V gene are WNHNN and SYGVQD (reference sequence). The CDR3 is CASSEGTGAYEQYF. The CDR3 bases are TGCGCCAGCAGTGAGGGGACGGGGGCCTACGAGCAGTACTTC.